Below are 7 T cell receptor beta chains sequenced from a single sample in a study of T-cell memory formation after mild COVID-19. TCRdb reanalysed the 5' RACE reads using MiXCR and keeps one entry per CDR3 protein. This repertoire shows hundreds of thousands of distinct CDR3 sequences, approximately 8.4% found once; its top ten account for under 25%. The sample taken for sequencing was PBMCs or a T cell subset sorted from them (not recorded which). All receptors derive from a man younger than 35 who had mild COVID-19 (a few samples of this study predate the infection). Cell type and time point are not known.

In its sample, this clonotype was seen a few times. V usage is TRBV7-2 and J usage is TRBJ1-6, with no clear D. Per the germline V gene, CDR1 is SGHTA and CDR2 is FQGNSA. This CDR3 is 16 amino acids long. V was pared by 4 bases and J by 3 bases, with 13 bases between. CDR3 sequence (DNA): TGTGCCAGCAGCTCTACTTATCGAGACTATAATTCACCCCTCCACTTT. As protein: CASSSTYRDYNSPLHF.

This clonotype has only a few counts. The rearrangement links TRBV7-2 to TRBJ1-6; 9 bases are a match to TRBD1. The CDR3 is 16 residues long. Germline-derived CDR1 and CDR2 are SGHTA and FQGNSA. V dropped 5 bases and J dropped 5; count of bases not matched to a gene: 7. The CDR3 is CASSPGQGLDNSPLHF. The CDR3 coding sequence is TGTGCCAGCAGCCCGGGACAGGGCTTAGATAATTCACCCCTCCACTTT.

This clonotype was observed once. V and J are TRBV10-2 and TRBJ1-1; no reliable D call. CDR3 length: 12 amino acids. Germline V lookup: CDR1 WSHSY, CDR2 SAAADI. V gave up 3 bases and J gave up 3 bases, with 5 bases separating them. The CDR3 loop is CASSDRYTEAFF. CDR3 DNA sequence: TGCGCCAGCAGTGACAGGTACACTGAAGCTTTCTTT.

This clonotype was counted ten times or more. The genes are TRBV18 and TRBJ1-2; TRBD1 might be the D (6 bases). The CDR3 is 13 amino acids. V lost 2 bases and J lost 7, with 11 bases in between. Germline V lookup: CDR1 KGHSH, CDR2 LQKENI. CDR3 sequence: CASSPGGAGGYTF. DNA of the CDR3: TGTGCCAGCTCACCAGGGGGGGCTGGTGGCTACACCTTC.

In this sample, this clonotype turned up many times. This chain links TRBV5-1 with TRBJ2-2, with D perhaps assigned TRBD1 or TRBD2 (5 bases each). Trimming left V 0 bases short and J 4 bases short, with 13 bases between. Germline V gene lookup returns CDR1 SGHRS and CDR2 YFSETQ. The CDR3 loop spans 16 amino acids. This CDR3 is CASSLVVGAGTGELFF. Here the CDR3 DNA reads TGCGCCAGCAGCTTGGTGGTCGGGGCCGGCACCGGGGAGCTGTTTTTT.

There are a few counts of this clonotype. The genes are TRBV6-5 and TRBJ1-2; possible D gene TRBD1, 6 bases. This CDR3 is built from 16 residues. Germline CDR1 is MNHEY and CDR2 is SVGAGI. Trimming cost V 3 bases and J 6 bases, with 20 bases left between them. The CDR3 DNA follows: TGTGCCAGCAGTTATCGCCGACAGGCGGGCTTAGATGGCTACACCTTC. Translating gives CASSYRRQAGLDGYTF.

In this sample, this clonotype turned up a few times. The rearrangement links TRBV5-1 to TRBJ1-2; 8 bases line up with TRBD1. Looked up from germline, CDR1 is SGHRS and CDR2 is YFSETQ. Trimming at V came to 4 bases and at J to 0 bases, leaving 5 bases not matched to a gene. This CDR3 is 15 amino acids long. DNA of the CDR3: TGCGCCAGCAGCGACGGACAGGGATCTAACTATGGCTACACCTTC. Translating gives CASSDGQGSNYGYTF.